The 17 T cell receptor beta chains below all came from one sample that was sequenced in a study of T cell repertoires in cytomegalovirus infection. Antigens of these TCRs are unknown. MiXCR, run by TCRdb on the reads, gives a single entry per CDR3 protein. The sample holds hundreds of thousands of distinct CDR3 sequences, roughly 30% seen once. The sample here was cultured CD8+ T cells from PBMCs, taken from culture after CMV antigen stimulation. These receptors were obtained from a human donor in good health (CMV status not recorded). Some clones in this sample may be carry-over from other donors' samples.

A few counts support this clonotype. The V and J genes are TRBV10-3 and TRBJ2-7; 12 nucleotides line up with TRBD2. This CDR3 contains 21 residues. J lost 4 bases, V lost 0 bases, and 19 bases had no gene match. Germline V CDR1 and CDR2: ENHRY, SYGVKD. CDR3 sequence (DNA): TGTGCCATCAGTGAGTCGAGACGAGAGGGACAGGGACTAGCGGGCAATTACGAGCAGTACTTC. This encodes CAISESRREGQGLAGNYEQYF.

About this clonotype: A read error may produce the germline difference seen at one junction end. CDR3 DNA sequence: TGTGCCAGCAGTTACTCGGGACAGGGGAATGGCTACGCCTTC. Residues: CASSYSGQGNGYAF. The V gene is TRBV6-5, the J gene TRBJ1-2; 10 nucleotides align to TRBD1. CDR1 is MNHEY, CDR2 SVGAGI, per germline. The CDR3 has 14 residues.

Here the CDR3 DNA reads TGTGCCAGCAGTGAGCCGGGTTGGACCGGGGAGCTGTTTTTT. It yields the protein CASSEPGWTGELFF. The chain links TRBV25-1 to TRBJ2-2; the D is unclear. This CDR3 has 14 amino acids. The ends were cut back, 3 bases at V and 5 bases at J, with 10 bases in the middle. CDR1 is MGHDK, CDR2 SYGVNS, per germline.

This clonotype was counted between two and nine times. V and J are TRBV6-6 and TRBJ1-1; D is unclear. The CDR3 runs to 13 residues. V shed 2 bases and J shed 8 bases, with 12 bases lying between them. Germline assignment: CDR1 MNHNY and CDR2 SVGAGI (reference sequence). CDR3 region: CASSYVWQTEAFF. CDR3 DNA sequence: TGTGCCAGCAGTTACGTGTGGCAGACAGAAGCTTTCTTT.

This clonotype was observed a few times. This sequence joins TRBV6-6 and TRBJ2-7, with D maybe TRBD1 (5 bases). Germline assignment: CDR1 MNHNY and CDR2 SVGAGI (reference sequence). This CDR3 is 14 amino acids long. V shed 7 bases and J shed 3 bases, with 16 bases lying between them. CDR3 amino acids: CASIGQGLFYEQYV. The CDR3 coding sequence is TGTGCCAGCATAGGCCAGGGTTTATTCTACGAGCAGTACGTC.

This clonotype was seen just once. This rearrangement joins TRBV11-2 to TRBJ2-7; 8 bases are shared with TRBD1. Germline CDR1 SGHAT, CDR2 FQNNGV. J gave up 4 bases and V 5 bases, and 16 bases lay outside the gene matches. CDR3 length: 17 amino acids. The CDR3 region has the DNA TGTGCCAGCAGCCATCACACCTTGGACAGGGTGAATTACGAGCAGTACGTC. Its translation: CASSHHTLDRVNYEQYV.

This clonotype was seen more than once but under ten times. This chain links TRBV5-1 with TRBJ2-2; 7 nucleotides agree with TRBD1. V lost 1 base, J lost 1 base, and 7 bases stayed unmatched. Germline V CDR1 and CDR2: SGHRS, YFSETQ. The CDR3 length is 17 residues. CDR3 nucleotide sequence: TGCGCCAGCAGCTTGAGGGGGCAGGGGAAGAACACCGGGGAGCTGTTTTTT. Translation: CASSLRGQGKNTGELFF.

This clonotype was seen at least ten times. V is TRBV7-6 and J is TRBJ2-3, with D possibly matching TRBD2 (5 bases). This CDR3 is 18 amino acids long. Germline-derived CDR1 and CDR2 are SGHVS and FNYEAQ. V dropped 5 bases and J dropped 1 base, with 22 bases sitting between them. DNA of the CDR3: TGTGCCAGCAGCACGACGTCCCAAGAGGGATTGGGCACAGATACGCAGTATTTT. Its translation: CASSTTSQEGLGTDTQYF.

This clonotype appeared a few times. The chain employs TRBV7-9 and TRBJ2-3; D gene unclear. Germline V gene lookup returns CDR1 SEHNR and CDR2 FQNEAQ (reference sequence). V lost 3 bases and J 2 bases, leaving 12 bases between the germline ends. The CDR3 totals 15 residues. CDR3 protein: CASSLANSDTDTQYF. In nucleotides, the CDR3 is TGTGCCAGCAGCTTGGCGAACTCCGACACAGATACGCAGTATTTT.

The gene calls are TRBV12-3 or TRBV12-4 and TRBJ2-3; D not certain. V was shortened by 5 bases and J by 2 bases, with 8 bases between the two germline ends. The CDR3 extends over 13 amino acids. The CDR3 DNA sequence: TGTGCCAGCAGTCGAAGAACCACAGATACGCAGTATTTT. Protein product: CASSRRTTDTQYF.

This clonotype has at least ten counts. The genes are TRBV7-8 and TRBJ2-7; perhaps TRBD1 as D (6 bases). The CDR3 runs to 15 residues. V lost 5 bases to trimming and J lost 4 bases, with 18 bases between them. Germline values: CDR1 SGHVS, CDR2 FQNEAQ. The CDR3 here is CASSPWTDEYYEQYF. The CDR3, as DNA: TGTGCCAGCAGCCCCTGGACAGACGAGTATTACGAGCAGTACTTC.

This clonotype was recorded a few times. This chain joins TRBV4-1 and TRBJ2-1; D is uncertain. Germline V gene sequence: CDR1 MGHRA, CDR2 YSYEKL. This CDR3 is built from 15 residues. The ends were cut back, 0 bases at V and 6 bases at J, with 12 bases in the middle. CDR3 loop: CASSQEVWKGNEQFF. DNA of the CDR3: TGCGCCAGCAGCCAAGAGGTCTGGAAGGGCAATGAGCAGTTCTTC.

This sequence joins TRBV28 and TRBJ2-7, with D possibly matching TRBD1 (5 bases). Germline V gives CDR1 MDHEN, CDR2 SYDVKM. The CDR3 contains 14 residues. Between the trimmed V and J ends, which lost 10 bases and 0 bases, there was a span of 16 bases. This chain's CDR3 is CATNDRLYSYEQYV. CDR3 in DNA: TGTGCCACCAACGACAGATTATACTCCTACGAGCAGTACGTC.

CDR3: CSVGTQPIAEKLFF. The CDR3 DNA is TGCAGCGTTGGGACTCAACCGATTGCTGAAAAACTGTTTTTT. This chain joins TRBV29-1 and TRBJ1-4; D unclear. The CDR3 is made up of 14 amino acids. Looked up from germline, CDR1 is SQVTM and CDR2 is ANQGSEA. V lost 4 bases and J lost 7, with 16 bases in between.

This chain uses TRBV6-6 with TRBJ1-2, with unresolved D. Trimming removed 2 bases at V and 8 bases at J, with 9 bases between. The CDR3 has 12 amino acids. Per the germline V gene, CDR1 is MNHNY and CDR2 is SVGAGI (reference sequence). In DNA form, the CDR3 reads TGTGCCAGCAGTTACCCCCTGGAGGGCTACACCTTC. Translating it yields CASSYPLEGYTF.

The rearrangement joins TRBV6-2 or TRBV6-3 to TRBJ1-1; D gene uncertain. The CDR3 consists of 13 residues. Trimming stripped 4 bases from V and 6 bases from J, with 12 bases between. Per the germline V gene, CDR1 is MNHEY and CDR2 is SVGEGT. The CDR3 DNA reads as TGTGCCAGCAGTTTCCCCGGGTCGGCTGAAGCTTTCTTT. It yields the protein CASSFPGSAEAFF.

This clonotype was found many times. The chain couples TRBV7-9 to TRBJ1-5; the D gene is possibly TRBD1 (5 bases). Germline V gene data show CDR1 as SEHNR and CDR2 as FQNEAQ (reference sequence). The V end lost 1 base, the J end lost 7 bases, and 11 bases lay between the germline ends. The CDR3 has 14 amino acids. CDR3 in DNA: TGTGCCAGCAGCTTAGGGGCCTGGGGCCAGCCCCAGCATTTT. Its protein is CASSLGAWGQPQHF.